What follows describes a single TCR beta chain. What it recognizes is unknown. PCR employed 60 Vbeta and 13 Jbeta primers. TCRdb keeps only in-frame clones here, not all; method: immunoSEQ multiplex PCR. The sample has about 130,000 clones, about 82% seen once. The source of the sample is a study of cytomegalovirus exposure and HLA in healthy donors. Study context: Around 85 million unique TCRs from HLA-typed donors were held in an early data release. Of roughly 400 genotyped donors, 70% to 85% clustered with self-reported Caucasian donors. General observations from the study: Sequencing likely generated an artifact that appeared as a cluster of highly shared sequence variants.

V lost 5 bases and J lost 4, with 21 bases in between. Germline V gene lookup returns CDR1 MDHEN and CDR2 SYDVKM. This CDR3 region has 17 residues. The rearrangement joins TRBV28 to TRBJ1-3; D is ambiguous. The source material was PBMCs. This clonotype was sampled from a man aged 25 to 40 in good health and CMV-seronegative. This chain's CDR3 is CASSPYGTGVAGNTIYF. CDR3 DNA sequence: TGTGCCAGCAGTCCGTATGGTACCGGGGTAGCCGGAAACACCATATATTTT.